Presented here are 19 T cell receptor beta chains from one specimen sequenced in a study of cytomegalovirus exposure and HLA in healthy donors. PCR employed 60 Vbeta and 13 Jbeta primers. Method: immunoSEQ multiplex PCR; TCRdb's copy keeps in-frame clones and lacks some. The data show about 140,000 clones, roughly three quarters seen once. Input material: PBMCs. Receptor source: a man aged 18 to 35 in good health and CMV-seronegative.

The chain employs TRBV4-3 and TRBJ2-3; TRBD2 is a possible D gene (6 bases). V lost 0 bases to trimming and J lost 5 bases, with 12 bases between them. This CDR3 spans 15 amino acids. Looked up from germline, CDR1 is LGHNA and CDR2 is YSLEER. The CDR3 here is CASSQEETSLDTQYF. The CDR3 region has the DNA TGCGCCAGCAGCCAAGAGGAAACTAGCTTAGATACGCAGTATTTT.

The CDR3 reads CASSEAGTSSYEQYF. In DNA, the CDR3 is TGTGCCAGCAGTGAAGCGGGCACCAGCTCCTACGAGCAGTACTTC. The V call is TRBV6-1, the J call TRBJ2-7; the D is unclear. The V gene's germline CDR1 is MNHNS and CDR2 SASEGT. V lost 0 bases and J lost 0, with 9 bases in between. This CDR3 has 15 residues.

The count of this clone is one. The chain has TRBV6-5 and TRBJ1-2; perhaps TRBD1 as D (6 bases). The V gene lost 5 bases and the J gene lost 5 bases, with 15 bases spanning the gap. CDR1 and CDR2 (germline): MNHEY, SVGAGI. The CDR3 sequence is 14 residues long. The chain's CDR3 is CASSTPGHPYGYTF. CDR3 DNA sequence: TGTGCCAGCAGTACCCCGGGACACCCATATGGCTACACCTTC.

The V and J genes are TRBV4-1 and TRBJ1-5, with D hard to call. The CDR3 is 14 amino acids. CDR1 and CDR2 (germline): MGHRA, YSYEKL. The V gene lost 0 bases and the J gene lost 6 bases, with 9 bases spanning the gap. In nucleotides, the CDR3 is TGCGCCAGCAGCCAAGATCGGAGGATTCAGCCCCAGCATTTT. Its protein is CASSQDRRIQPQHF.

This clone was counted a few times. CDR3 nucleotides: TGTGCCAGCAGCCCGAAAGACAGGGGCCATTACGAGCAGTACTTC. Translating gives CASSPKDRGHYEQYF. The rearrangement joins TRBV5-5 to TRBJ2-7; 8 bases align to TRBD1. The V and J ends lost 4 bases and 4 bases, in that order; junction bases with no gene match: 10. The CDR3 has 15 residues. CDR1 SGHKS and CDR2 YYEKEE come from the germline V gene (reference sequence).

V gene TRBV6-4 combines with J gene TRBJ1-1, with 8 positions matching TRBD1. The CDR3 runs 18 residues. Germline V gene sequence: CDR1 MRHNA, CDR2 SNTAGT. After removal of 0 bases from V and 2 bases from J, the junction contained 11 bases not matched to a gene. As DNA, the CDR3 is TGTGCCAGCAGTGACTCGCTCCCAGGGGGCTCCCTAAACACTGAAGCTTTCTTT. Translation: CASSDSLPGGSLNTEAFF.

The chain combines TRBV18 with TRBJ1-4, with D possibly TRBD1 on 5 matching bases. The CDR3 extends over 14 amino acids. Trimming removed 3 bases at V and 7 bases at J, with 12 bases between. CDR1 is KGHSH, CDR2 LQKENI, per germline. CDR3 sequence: CASSPLQAAEKLFF. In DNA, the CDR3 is TGTGCCAGCTCACCGTTACAGGCGGCTGAAAAACTGTTTTTT.

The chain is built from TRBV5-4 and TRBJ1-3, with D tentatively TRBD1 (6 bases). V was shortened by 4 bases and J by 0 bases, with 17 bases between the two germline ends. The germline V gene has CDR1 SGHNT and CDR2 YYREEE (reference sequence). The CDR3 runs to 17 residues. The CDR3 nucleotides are TGTGCCAGCAGCCCCGGCCCAGGGGTGCACTCTGGAAACACCATATATTTT. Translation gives CASSPGPGVHSGNTIYF.

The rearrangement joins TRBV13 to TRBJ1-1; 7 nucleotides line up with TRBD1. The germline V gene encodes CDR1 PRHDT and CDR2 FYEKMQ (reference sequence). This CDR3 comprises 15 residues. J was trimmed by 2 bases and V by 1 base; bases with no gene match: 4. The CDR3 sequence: CASSLDRGSNTEAFF. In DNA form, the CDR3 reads TGTGCCAGCAGCTTAGACAGGGGATCAAACACTGAAGCTTTCTTT.

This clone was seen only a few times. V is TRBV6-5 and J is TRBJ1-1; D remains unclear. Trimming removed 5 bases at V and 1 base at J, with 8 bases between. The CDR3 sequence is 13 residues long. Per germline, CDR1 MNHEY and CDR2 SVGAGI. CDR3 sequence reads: CASSASGNTEAFF. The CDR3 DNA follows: TGTGCCAGCAGTGCCTCAGGGAACACTGAAGCTTTCTTT.

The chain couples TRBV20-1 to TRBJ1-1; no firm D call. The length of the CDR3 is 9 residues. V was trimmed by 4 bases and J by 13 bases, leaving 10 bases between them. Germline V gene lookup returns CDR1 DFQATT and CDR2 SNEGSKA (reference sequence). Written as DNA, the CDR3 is TGCAGTGCTAACGGTGGTGGTTTCTTT. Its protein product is CSANGGGFF.

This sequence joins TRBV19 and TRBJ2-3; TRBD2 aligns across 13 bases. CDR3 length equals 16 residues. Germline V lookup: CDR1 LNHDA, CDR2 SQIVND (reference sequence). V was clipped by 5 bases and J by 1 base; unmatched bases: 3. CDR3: CASSPGLAGGTDTQYF. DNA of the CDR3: TGTGCCAGTAGTCCCGGACTAGCGGGGGGCACAGATACGCAGTATTTT.

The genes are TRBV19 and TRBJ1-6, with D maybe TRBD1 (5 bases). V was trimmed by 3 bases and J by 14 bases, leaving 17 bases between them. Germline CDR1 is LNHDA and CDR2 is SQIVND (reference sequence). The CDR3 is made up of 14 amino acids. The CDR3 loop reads CASSIGPGLGSLHF. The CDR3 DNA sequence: TGTGCCAGTAGTATTGGTCCGGGACTAGGATCCCTCCACTTT.

CDR3 sequence reads: CASSQDPGLWSWDNEQFF. CDR3 bases: TGCGCCAGCAGCCAAGATCCAGGATTATGGTCCTGGGACAATGAGCAGTTCTTC. V gene TRBV4-3 combines with J gene TRBJ2-1; D ambiguous. In germline, CDR1 is LGHNA, CDR2 YSLEER. With 0 bases removed from V and 5 bases from J, the gap between germline ends came to 20 bases. The CDR3 length is 18 residues.

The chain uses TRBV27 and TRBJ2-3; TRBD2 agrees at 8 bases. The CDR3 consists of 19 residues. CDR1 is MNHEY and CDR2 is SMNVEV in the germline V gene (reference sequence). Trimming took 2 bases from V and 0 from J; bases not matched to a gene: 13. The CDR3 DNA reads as TGTGCCAGCAGTTTAGAGGGAGCGGGAGTCTTTTCTAGCACAGATACGCAGTATTTT. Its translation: CASSLEGAGVFSSTDTQYF.

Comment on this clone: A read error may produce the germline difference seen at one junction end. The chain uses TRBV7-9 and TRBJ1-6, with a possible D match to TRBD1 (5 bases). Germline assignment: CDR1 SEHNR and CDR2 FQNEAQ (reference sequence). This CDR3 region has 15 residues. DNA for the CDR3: TGTTCCAGCAGCTTTTGGCGACAAGGGGATTCACCCCTCCACTTT. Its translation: CSSSFWRQGDSPLHF.

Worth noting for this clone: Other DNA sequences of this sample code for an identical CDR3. CDR3 region: CASSQGGLMNTEAFF. The CDR3 nucleotides are TGCGCCAGCAGCCAAGGCGGACTCATGAACACTGAAGCTTTCTTT. The rearrangement joins TRBV4-3 to TRBJ1-1; D unclear. The germline CDR1 and CDR2 sequences are LGHNA and YSLEER. The CDR3 covers 15 residues. The V and J ends lost 1 base and 0 bases respectively, with 9 bases between them.

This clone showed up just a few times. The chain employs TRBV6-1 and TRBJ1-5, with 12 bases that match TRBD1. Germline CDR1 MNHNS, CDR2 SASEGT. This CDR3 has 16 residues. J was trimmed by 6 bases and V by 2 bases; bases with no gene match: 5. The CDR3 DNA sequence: TGTGCCAGCAGTGAAATAGGGACAGGGGGCCTTCAGCCCCAGCATTTT. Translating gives CASSEIGTGGLQPQHF.

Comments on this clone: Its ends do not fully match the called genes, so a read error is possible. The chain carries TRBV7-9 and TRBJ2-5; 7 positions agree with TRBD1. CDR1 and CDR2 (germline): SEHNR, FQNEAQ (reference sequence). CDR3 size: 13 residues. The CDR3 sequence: CSSRITGEETQYF. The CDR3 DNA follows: TGTTCCAGCAGAATTACAGGGGAGGAGACCCAGTACTTC.